The rows below give T cell receptor beta chains drawn from one sample of a study of low-dose radiotherapy and immunotherapy resistance in tumors. Each CDR3 protein is one row after TCRdb ran MiXCR on the reads. Of tens of thousands of distinct CDR3 sequences in the sample, 25% to 40% were seen once. Sequenced material: PBMCs, taken before treatment. Receptor source: a male donor with gallbladder cancer. Each CDR3 is given with its conserved first and last residue. Fields, in order: V gene, D gene, J gene, clone size, CDR3 protein, CDR3 DNA. D genes are given only for firm matches. Only some rows state a clone size, as once, few, many or a class for expanded clones.

v_call: TRBV18; d_call: .; j_call: TRBJ2-1; clone_size: many; cdr3_aa: CASSGGPSYNEQFF; cdr3_nt: TGTGCCAGCTCAGGGGGGCCCTCCTACAATGAGCAGTTCTTC
v_call: TRBV28; d_call: .; j_call: TRBJ2-1; clone_size: medium-sized; cdr3_aa: CASSLLSGSYNEQFF; cdr3_nt: TGTGCCAGCAGTTTATTGAGCGGTTCCTACAATGAGCAGTTCTTC
v_call: TRBV5-3; d_call: TRBD2; j_call: TRBJ2-5; clone_size: many; cdr3_aa: CASSRRTSGSSETQYF; cdr3_nt: TGTGCCAGCAGCCGCCGGACTAGCGGGAGTTCGGAGACCCAGTACTTC
v_call: TRBV12-5; d_call: .; j_call: TRBJ2-7; clone_size: many; cdr3_aa: CASGSELPYYEQYF; cdr3_nt: TGTGCTAGTGGTTCCGAACTCCCCTACTACGAGCAGTACTTC
v_call: TRBV7-9; d_call: .; j_call: TRBJ2-3; clone_size: many; cdr3_aa: CASNFGEVTDTQYF; cdr3_nt: TGTGCCAGCAACTTTGGGGAAGTAACAGATACGCAGTATTTT
v_call: TRBV7-9; d_call: .; j_call: TRBJ2-3; clone_size: many; cdr3_aa: CASSPVGGNTDTQYF; cdr3_nt: TGTGCCAGCAGCCCGGTTGGGGGAAACACAGATACGCAGTATTTT
v_call: TRBV6-6; d_call: .; j_call: TRBJ2-2; clone_size: many; cdr3_aa: CASIGDTGELFF; cdr3_nt: TGTGCCAGCATAGGGGACACCGGGGAGCTGTTTTTT
v_call: TRBV21-1; d_call: .; j_call: TRBJ2-3; clone_size: many; cdr3_aa: CASSMTSQGRGNTDTQYF; cdr3_nt: TGTGCCAGCAGCATGACCTCGCAGGGTCGCGGTAACACAGATACGCAGTATTTT
v_call: TRBV9; d_call: .; j_call: TRBJ2-2; clone_size: once; cdr3_aa: CASSVLSLETGELFF; cdr3_nt: TGTGCCAGCAGCGTACTATCGTTGGAGACCGGGGAGCTGTTTTTT
v_call: TRBV14; d_call: TRBD2; j_call: TRBJ2-5; clone_size: many; cdr3_aa: CASSQEGTSGRMQETQYF; cdr3_nt: TGTGCCAGCAGCCAAGAAGGGACTAGCGGGAGGATGCAAGAGACCCAGTACTTC
v_call: TRBV12-3/TRBV12-4; d_call: .; j_call: TRBJ1-1; clone_size: many; cdr3_aa: CASSMDIGSEAFF; cdr3_nt: TGTGCCAGCAGTATGGACATTGGGTCTGAAGCTTTCTTT
v_call: TRBV5-1; d_call: .; j_call: TRBJ1-1; clone_size: .; cdr3_aa: CASSLELIGGDTEAFF; cdr3_nt: TGCGCCAGCAGCTTGGAATTGATAGGGGGTGACACTGAAGCTTTCTTT
v_call: TRBV15; d_call: TRBD2; j_call: TRBJ2-7; clone_size: many; cdr3_aa: CATSRGTSGHEQYF; cdr3_nt: TGTGCCACCAGCAGAGGGACTAGCGGCCACGAGCAGTACTTC
v_call: TRBV3-1; d_call: .; j_call: TRBJ2-5; clone_size: many; cdr3_aa: CASSQGSSYTGETQYF; cdr3_nt: TGTGCCAGCAGCCAAGGTTCCAGCTACACGGGGGAGACCCAGTACTTC
v_call: TRBV20-1; d_call: TRBD2; j_call: TRBJ2-3; clone_size: many; cdr3_aa: CSASPWASGGGRTDTQYF; cdr3_nt: TGCAGTGCTAGCCCGTGGGCTAGCGGCGGAGGCCGCACAGATACGCAGTATTTT
v_call: TRBV9; d_call: .; j_call: TRBJ2-5; clone_size: many; cdr3_aa: CASSVGSTVQETQYF; cdr3_nt: TGTGCCAGCAGCGTAGGATCCACTGTACAAGAGACCCAGTACTTC
v_call: TRBV7-6; d_call: .; j_call: TRBJ2-3; clone_size: many; cdr3_aa: CASSLGSGVTDTQYF; cdr3_nt: TGTGCCAGCAGCCTGGGTAGTGGAGTCACAGATACGCAGTATTTT
v_call: TRBV9; d_call: .; j_call: TRBJ1-2; clone_size: many; cdr3_aa: CASSVGDGYGYTF; cdr3_nt: TGTGCCAGCAGCGTAGGAGACGGCTATGGCTACACCTTC
v_call: TRBV5-1; d_call: .; j_call: TRBJ1-4; clone_size: once; cdr3_aa: CASSSDTTEPKLFFF; cdr3_nt: .
v_call: TRBV10-3; d_call: .; j_call: TRBJ2-1; clone_size: many; cdr3_aa: CAISYLAKTYNEQFF; cdr3_nt: TGTGCCATCAGCTATCTAGCGAAGACCTACAATGAGCAGTTCTTC
v_call: TRBV20-1; d_call: TRBD1; j_call: TRBJ2-7; clone_size: many; cdr3_aa: CSARTGGPEQYF; cdr3_nt: TGCAGTGCTAGGACAGGGGGACCCGAGCAGTACTTC
v_call: TRBV7-2; d_call: .; j_call: TRBJ1-2; clone_size: many; cdr3_aa: CASSSDPVGYTF; cdr3_nt: TGTGCCAGCAGCTCCGACCCCGTAGGCTACACCTTC
v_call: TRBV19; d_call: .; j_call: TRBJ2-3; clone_size: .; cdr3_aa: CASSTTGTDTDTQYF; cdr3_nt: TGTGCCAGTAGTACGACTGGAACCGACACAGATACGCAGTATTTT
v_call: TRBV19; d_call: TRBD1; j_call: TRBJ2-1; clone_size: .; cdr3_aa: CASSPPGQGIGYEQFF; cdr3_nt: TGTGCCAGTAGTCCCCCGGGACAGGGGATTGGATATGAGCAGTTCTTC
v_call: TRBV9; d_call: TRBD1; j_call: TRBJ2-7; clone_size: many; cdr3_aa: CASSVESGGTYEQYF; cdr3_nt: TGTGCCAGCAGCGTAGAGTCAGGGGGCACCTACGAGCAGTACTTC
v_call: TRBV11-2; d_call: .; j_call: TRBJ2-2; clone_size: many; cdr3_aa: CASSSSSPGSGGELFF; cdr3_nt: TGTGCCAGCAGCTCAAGCAGTCCAGGGTCGGGCGGGGAGCTGTTTTTT
v_call: TRBV28; d_call: .; j_call: TRBJ1-2; clone_size: .; cdr3_aa: CASSSIYGYTF; cdr3_nt: TGTGCCAGCAGTTCCATATATGGCTACACCTTC
v_call: TRBV20-1; d_call: .; j_call: TRBJ2-7; clone_size: many; cdr3_aa: CSASWTKTTYEQYF; cdr3_nt: TGCAGTGCTAGTTGGACAAAAACAACCTACGAGCAGTACTTC
v_call: TRBV5-1; d_call: .; j_call: TRBJ2-7; clone_size: many; cdr3_aa: CASSLAEGGTYEQYF; cdr3_nt: TGCGCCAGCAGCTTGGCCGAGGGGGGTACCTACGAGCAGTACTTC